This TCR beta chain was retrieved from a study of blood T cell repertoires in COVID-19. About the research overall: COVID-19 samples, acute and convalescent, were from the United States, Italy and Spain. The cDNA or gDNA used as material had been derived from T cells, B-cell-depleted T cells, or PBMCs.

Authors' data handling: Estimates of nucleated cell counts were drawn from the amplification of reference gene primers. Clones were read by immunoSEQ multiplex PCR, and TCRdb kept only the in-frame ones, dropping some. V, J and clone size were drawn from that table, and D and trimming were deduced from the DNA. The sample consists of some 150,000 clones, roughly nine tenths of them appearing once. The germline V gene encodes CDR1 SGDLS and CDR2 YYNGEE. Trimming shortened V by 4 bases and J by 1 base, and 14 bases separated the two germline ends. The CDR3 is made up of 15 amino acids. This clonotype was obtained from a man between 45 and 60 years old with acute or convalescent COVID-19. Sequences were obtained from peripheral blood. This chain uses TRBV9 with TRBJ1-1; TRBD1 might be the D (6 bases). The chain's CDR3 is CASSRLTGANTEAFF. CDR3 DNA sequence: TGTGCCAGCAGCAGATTGACAGGAGCGAACACTGAAGCTTTCTTT.